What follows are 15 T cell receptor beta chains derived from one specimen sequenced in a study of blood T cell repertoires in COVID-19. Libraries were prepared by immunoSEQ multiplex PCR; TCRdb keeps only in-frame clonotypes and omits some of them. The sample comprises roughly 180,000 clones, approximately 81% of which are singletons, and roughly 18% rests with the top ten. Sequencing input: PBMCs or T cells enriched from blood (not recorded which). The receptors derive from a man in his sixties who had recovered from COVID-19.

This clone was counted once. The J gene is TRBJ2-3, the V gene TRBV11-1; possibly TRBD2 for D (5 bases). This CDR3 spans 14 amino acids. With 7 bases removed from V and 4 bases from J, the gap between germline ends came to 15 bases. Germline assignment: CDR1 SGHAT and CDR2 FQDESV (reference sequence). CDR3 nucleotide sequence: TGTGCCAGCACCCCCCAGCGGAACTCAGATACGCAGTATTTT. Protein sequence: CASTPQRNSDTQYF.

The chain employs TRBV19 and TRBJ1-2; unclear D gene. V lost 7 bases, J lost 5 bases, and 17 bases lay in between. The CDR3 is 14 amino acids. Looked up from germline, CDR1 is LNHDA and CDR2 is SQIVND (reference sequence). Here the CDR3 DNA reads TGTGCCAGTAAGGATGACGGAGGTCGGTATGGCTACACCTTC. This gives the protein CASKDDGGRYGYTF.

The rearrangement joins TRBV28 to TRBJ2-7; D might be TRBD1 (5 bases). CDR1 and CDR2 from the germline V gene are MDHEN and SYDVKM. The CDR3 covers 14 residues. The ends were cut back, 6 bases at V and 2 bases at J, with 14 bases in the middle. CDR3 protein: CASSQHTDTYEQYF. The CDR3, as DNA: TGTGCCAGCAGCCAGCATACGGACACCTACGAGCAGTACTTC. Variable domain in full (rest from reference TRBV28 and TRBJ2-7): DVKVTQSSRYLVKRTGEKVFLECVQDMDHENMFWYRQDPGLGLRLIYFSYDVKMKEKGDIPEGYSVSREKKERFSLILESASTNQTSMYLCASSQHTDTYEQYFGPGTRLTVT.

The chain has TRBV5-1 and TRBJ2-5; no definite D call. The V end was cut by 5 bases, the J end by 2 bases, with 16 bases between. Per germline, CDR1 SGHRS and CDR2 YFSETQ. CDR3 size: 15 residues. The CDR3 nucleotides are TGCGCCAGCAGTTTTTTCCCGGGTGTACAAGAGACCCAGTACTTC. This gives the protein CASSFFPGVQETQYF.

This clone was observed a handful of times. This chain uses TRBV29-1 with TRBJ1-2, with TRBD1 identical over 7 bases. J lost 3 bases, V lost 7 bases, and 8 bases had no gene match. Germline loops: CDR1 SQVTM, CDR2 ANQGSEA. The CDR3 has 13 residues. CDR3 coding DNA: TGCAGCGCCTCACCTGACAGGGACTATGGCTACACCTTC. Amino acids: CSASPDRDYGYTF. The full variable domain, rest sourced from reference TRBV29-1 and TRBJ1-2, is SAVISQKPSRDICQRGTSLTIQCQVDSQVTMMFWYRQQPGQSLTLIATANQGSEATYESGFVIDKFPISRPNLTFSTLTVSNMSPEDSSIYLCSASPDRDYGYTFGSGTRLTVV.

In nucleotides, the CDR3 is TGCGCCAGCAGCTCCGTCGGGGGACAGCGGGCGGGGACAGATACGCAGTATTTT. Amino acid sequence: CASSSVGGQRAGTDTQYF. The rearrangement links TRBV5-1 to TRBJ2-3, with D possibly TRBD1 on 7 matching bases. The germline V gene encodes CDR1 SGHRS and CDR2 YFSETQ. V was clipped by 3 bases and J by 3 bases, with 23 bases between them. The CDR3 runs to 18 residues.

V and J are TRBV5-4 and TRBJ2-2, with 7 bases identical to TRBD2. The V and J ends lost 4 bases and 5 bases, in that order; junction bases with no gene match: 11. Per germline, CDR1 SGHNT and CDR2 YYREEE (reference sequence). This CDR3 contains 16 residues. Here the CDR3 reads CASSAGGLAVTGELFF. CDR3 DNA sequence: TGTGCCAGCAGCGCCGGCGGCCTAGCGGTTACCGGGGAGCTGTTTTTT.

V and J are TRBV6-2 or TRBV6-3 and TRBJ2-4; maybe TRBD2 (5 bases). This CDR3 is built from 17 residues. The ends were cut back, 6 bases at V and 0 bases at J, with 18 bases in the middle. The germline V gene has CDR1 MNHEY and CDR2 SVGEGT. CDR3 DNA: TGTGCCAGCAGCCGACGGACGGAGGCCGTAGCCAAAAACATTCAGTACTTC. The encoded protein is CASSRRTEAVAKNIQYF.

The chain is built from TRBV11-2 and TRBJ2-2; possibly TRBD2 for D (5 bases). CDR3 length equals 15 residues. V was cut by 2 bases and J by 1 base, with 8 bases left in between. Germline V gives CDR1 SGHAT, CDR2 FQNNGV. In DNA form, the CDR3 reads TGTGCCAGCAGCTTACGGGAACAGAACACCGGGGAGCTGTTTTTT. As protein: CASSLREQNTGELFF.

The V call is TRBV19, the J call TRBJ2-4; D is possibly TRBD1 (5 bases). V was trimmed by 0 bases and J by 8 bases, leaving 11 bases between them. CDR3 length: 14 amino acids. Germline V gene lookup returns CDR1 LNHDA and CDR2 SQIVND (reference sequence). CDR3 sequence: CASSIDRKGYIQYF. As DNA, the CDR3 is TGTGCCAGTAGTATAGATCGGAAGGGGTACATTCAGTACTTC.

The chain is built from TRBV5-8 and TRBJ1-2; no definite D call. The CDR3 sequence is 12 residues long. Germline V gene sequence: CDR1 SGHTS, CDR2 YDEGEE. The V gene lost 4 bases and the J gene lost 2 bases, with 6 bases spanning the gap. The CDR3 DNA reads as TGTGCCAGCAGCCCACTAAACTATGGCTACACCTTC. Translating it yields CASSPLNYGYTF.

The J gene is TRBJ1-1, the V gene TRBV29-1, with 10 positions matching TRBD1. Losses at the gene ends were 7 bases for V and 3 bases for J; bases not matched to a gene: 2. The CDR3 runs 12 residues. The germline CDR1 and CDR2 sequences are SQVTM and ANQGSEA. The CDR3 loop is CSAGQGYTEAFF. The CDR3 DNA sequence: TGCAGCGCGGGACAGGGGTACACTGAAGCTTTCTTT.

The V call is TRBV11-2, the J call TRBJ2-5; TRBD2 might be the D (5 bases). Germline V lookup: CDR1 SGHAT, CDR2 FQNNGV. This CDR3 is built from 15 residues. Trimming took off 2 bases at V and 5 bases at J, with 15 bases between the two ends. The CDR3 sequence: CASSLYRASGETQYF. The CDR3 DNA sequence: TGTGCCAGCAGCTTATACCGGGCGTCGGGGGAGACCCAGTACTTC.

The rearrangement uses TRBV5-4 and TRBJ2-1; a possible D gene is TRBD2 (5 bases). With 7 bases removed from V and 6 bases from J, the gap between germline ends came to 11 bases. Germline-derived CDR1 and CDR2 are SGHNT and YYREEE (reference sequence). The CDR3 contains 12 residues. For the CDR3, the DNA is TGTGCCAGCGGGAAACTAGTCAATGAGCAGTTCTTC. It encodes CASGKLVNEQFF.

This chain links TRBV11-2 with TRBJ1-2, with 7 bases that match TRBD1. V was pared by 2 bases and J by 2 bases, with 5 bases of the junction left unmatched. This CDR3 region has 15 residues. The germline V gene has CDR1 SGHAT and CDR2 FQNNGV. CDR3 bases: TGTGCCAGCAGCTTACAGCCAGGGGGAAACTATGGCTACACCTTC. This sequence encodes CASSLQPGGNYGYTF.